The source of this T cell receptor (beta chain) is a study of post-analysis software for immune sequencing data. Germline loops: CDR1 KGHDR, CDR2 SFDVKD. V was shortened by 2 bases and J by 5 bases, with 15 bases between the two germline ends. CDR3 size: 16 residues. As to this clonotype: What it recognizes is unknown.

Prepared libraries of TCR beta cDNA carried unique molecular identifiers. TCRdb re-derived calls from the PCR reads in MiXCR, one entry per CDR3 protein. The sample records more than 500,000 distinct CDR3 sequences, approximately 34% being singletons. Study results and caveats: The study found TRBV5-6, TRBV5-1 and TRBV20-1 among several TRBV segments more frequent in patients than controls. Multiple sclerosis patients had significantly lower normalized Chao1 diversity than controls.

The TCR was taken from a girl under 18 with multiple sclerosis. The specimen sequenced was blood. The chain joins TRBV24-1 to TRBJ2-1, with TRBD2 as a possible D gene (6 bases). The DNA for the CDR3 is TGTGCCACCAGTGATTCGGGTGGGGGGAAAAACAATGAGCAGTTCTTC. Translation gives CATSDSGGGKNNEQFF.